The present T cell receptor (beta chain) was sequenced within a study of identical twins. This CDR3 is 13 amino acids long. Losses at the gene ends were 4 bases for V and 1 base for J; bases not matched to a gene: 2. Per germline, CDR1 SQVTM and CDR2 ANQGSEA. Everyone who gave samples was a healthy Caucasian. This clonotype has a count of ten or more. Its antigen is undetermined. Findings and limits, study-wide: Clonotypes of the beta chain that were abundant in cord blood carried fewer insertions (memory repertoires showed none). Invariant cells of the MAIT and iNKT types might have partly distorted the zero-insertion analyses.

It was template switching that added a universal primer site, and there were unique molecular identifiers on the cDNA. From the 5' RACE reads, TCRdb called clonotypes with MiXCR, one entry per CDR3 protein. The top ten clones hold 0.4% to 0.55% of a sample with just over 450,000 distinct CDR3 sequences, approximately 14% of them seen once. The same sample was also used in a study of yellow fever vaccine responses in identical twins.

The chain is built from TRBV29-1 and TRBJ1-1; TRBD1 matches 8 bases. The clonotype originates from a young woman in good health. Sequenced: CD4+ T cells sorted from blood. The DNA of the CDR3 is TGCAGCGTTGGGACAGGGCCGAACACTGAAGCTTTCTTT. Translated, it gives CSVGTGPNTEAFF. The whole variable domain, remainder taken from reference TRBV29-1 and TRBJ1-1, is SAVISQKPSRDICQRGTSLTIQCQVDSQVTMMFWYRQQPGQSLTLIATANQGSEATYESGFVIDKFPISRPNLTFSTLTVSNMSPEDSSIYLCSVGTGPNTEAFFGQGTRLTVV.